What follows are 32 T cell receptor beta chains derived from one specimen sequenced in a study of blood T cell repertoires in COVID-19. TCRdb's table, derived via immunoSEQ multiplex PCR, lists solely in-frame clones and lacks some. There are tens of thousands of clones in the sample; about 86% occur only once, and about 4% lies in the top ten. Material: peripheral blood. All receptors come from a man aged 35 to 55 with COVID-19, enrolled during active disease.

The chain carries TRBV2 and TRBJ1-4, with 10 positions matching TRBD1. The V and J ends lost 7 bases and 2 bases, in that order; junction bases with no gene match: 16. The germline gives CDR1 SNHLY, CDR2 FYNNEI. CDR3 size: 19 residues. CDR3 in amino acids: CASTPFGTGVFSTNEKLFF. CDR3 bases: TGTGCCAGCACACCATTCGGGACAGGGGTGTTCTCGACTAATGAAAAACTGTTTTTT.

This clone was counted a few times. This rearrangement joins TRBV2 to TRBJ2-2; D is undetermined. Germline CDR1 reads SNHLY; CDR2 reads FYNNEI. CDR3 length equals 12 residues. V lost 6 bases to trimming and J lost 0 bases, with 2 bases between them. The CDR3 bases are TGTGCCAGCAGCTCGAACACCGGGGAGCTGTTTTTT. This gives the protein CASSSNTGELFF.

CDR3 residues: CASSEKVRGDNQPQHF. CDR3 coding DNA: TGCGCCAGCAGTGAGAAGGTCCGGGGTGACAATCAGCCCCAGCATTTT. This rearrangement joins TRBV10-1 to TRBJ1-5; D call uncertain. Germline CDR1 is WNHNN and CDR2 is SYGVQD (reference sequence). This CDR3 has 16 residues. Trimming pared 2 bases from V and 3 bases from J, leaving 14 bases between.

The chain links TRBV7-8 to TRBJ2-5; TRBD1 matches 12 bases. The V and J ends lost 4 bases and 5 bases, in that order; junction bases with no gene match: 8. This CDR3 is 16 amino acids long. Germline V gives CDR1 SGHVS, CDR2 FQNEAQ. CDR3 protein: CASSSGGTGGSETQYF. The CDR3 nucleotides are TGTGCCAGCAGCTCAGGGGGGACAGGGGGCAGTGAGACCCAGTACTTC.

The chain combines TRBV28 with TRBJ1-3; 9 nucleotides align to TRBD1. Germline V lookup: CDR1 MDHEN, CDR2 SYDVKM. The trim removed 2 bases at V and 2 bases at J, leaving 10 bases unmatched. The CDR3 totals 18 residues. This chain's CDR3 is CASSLALTGGRAGNTIYF. The CDR3 DNA reads as TGTGCCAGCAGTTTAGCTCTAACAGGGGGCAGGGCTGGAAACACCATATATTTT.

This clone was detected a few times. The chain employs TRBV24-1 and TRBJ1-4, with D hard to call. CDR1 and CDR2 (germline): KGHDR, SFDVKD. V dropped 4 bases and J dropped 8 bases, with 7 bases sitting between them. The CDR3 extends over 12 amino acids. CDR3 sequence: CATSDNSEKLFF. The CDR3 coding sequence is TGTGCCACCAGTGACAACTCGGAAAAACTGTTTTTT.

The chain carries TRBV19 and TRBJ1-5, with 8 bases identical to TRBD1. The CDR3 is 17 residues long. Per the germline V gene, CDR1 is LNHDA and CDR2 is SQIVND (reference sequence). V trimming: 5 bases; J trimming: 7 bases; junction bases outside the gene matches: 16. The CDR3, as DNA: TGTGCCAGTAGTCCTTGGGGGACAGGTTCCCCAGGGCAGCCCCAGCATTTT. It translates to CASSPWGTGSPGQPQHF.

V and J are TRBV10-3 and TRBJ2-7; 13 positions match TRBD2. V was pared by 6 bases and J by 4 bases, with 6 bases of the junction left unmatched. This CDR3 has 15 residues. Germline assignment: CDR1 ENHRY and CDR2 SYGVKD. The CDR3 region has the DNA TGTGCCATCAGCGAGGGACTAGCGGGGACATACGAGCAGTACTTC. Translation: CAISEGLAGTYEQYF.

V usage is TRBV29-1 and J usage is TRBJ2-7; the D gene is possibly TRBD1 (6 bases). CDR3 length: 12 residues. The V end was cut by 4 bases, the J end by 3 bases, with 10 bases between. Germline CDR1 SQVTM, CDR2 ANQGSEA. CDR3 residues: CSVGRGHYEQYF. CDR3 nucleotide sequence: TGCAGCGTTGGTCGGGGACACTACGAGCAGTACTTC.

The rearrangement joins TRBV27 to TRBJ1-2; D might be TRBD1 (5 bases). Germline V gene data show CDR1 as MNHEY and CDR2 as SMNVEV (reference sequence). The CDR3 is 15 residues long. V gave up 4 bases and J gave up 2 bases, with 14 bases separating them. In DNA form, the CDR3 reads TGTGCCAGCAGTTCCCGCCAGGGTCTGAACTATGGCTACACCTTC. It codes for CASSSRQGLNYGYTF.

The chain uses TRBV9 and TRBJ1-3, with 7 positions matching TRBD1. Per the germline V gene, CDR1 is SGDLS and CDR2 is YYNGEE. This CDR3 spans 14 amino acids. Trimming removed 4 bases from V and 4 bases from J; junction bases left unmatched: 5. The CDR3 sequence is CASSTGTAGNTIYF. In nucleotides, the CDR3 is TGTGCCAGCAGCACCGGGACAGCAGGAAACACCATATATTTT.

This chain joins TRBV10-2 and TRBJ1-3; a weak D match, TRBD1 (5 bases). The CDR3 runs to 15 residues. V was clipped by 0 bases and J by 4 bases, with 10 bases between them. The V gene's germline CDR1 is WSHSY and CDR2 SAAADI. DNA for the CDR3: TGCGCCAGCAGTGAGTCTGGGGCCCGGGGAAACACCATATATTTT. As protein: CASSESGARGNTIYF.

The V call is TRBV7-3, the J call TRBJ2-5; 10 bases match TRBD2. V lost 4 bases and J lost 4; bases outside the gene matches: 3. The CDR3 is 14 residues long. Germline-derived CDR1 and CDR2 are SGHTA and FQGTGA. The CDR3 here is CASSSLAGGETQYF. In DNA form, the CDR3 reads TGTGCCAGCAGCTCCTTAGCGGGAGGAGAGACCCAGTACTTC. Together with reference TRBV7-3 and TRBJ2-5, the CDR3 gives the full variable domain: GAGVSQTPSNKVTEKGKYVELRCDPISGHTALYWYRQSLGQGPEFLIYFQGTGAADDSGLPNDRFFAVRPEGSVSTLKIQRTERGDSAVYLCASSSLAGGETQYFGPGTRLLVL.

This chain connects TRBV7-9 to TRBJ1-1, with 7 bases lining up with TRBD1. Per the germline V gene, CDR1 is SEHNR and CDR2 is FQNEAQ (reference sequence). The J segment lost 6 bases and the V segment lost 5 bases, leaving 6 bases of the junction unmatched. This CDR3 is built from 13 residues. CDR3 region: CASSIQGLPEAFF. DNA for the CDR3: TGTGCCAGCAGCATACAGGGGTTGCCTGAAGCTTTCTTT.

The chain carries TRBV4-1 and TRBJ1-6; a possible D gene is TRBD1 (5 bases). Germline CDR1 is MGHRA and CDR2 is YSYEKL. Trimming shortened V by 0 bases and J by 10 bases, and 10 bases separated the two germline ends. This CDR3 has 14 amino acids. The CDR3: CASSQDLHRSPLHF. CDR3 sequence (DNA): TGCGCCAGCAGCCAAGATTTGCACAGGTCACCCCTCCACTTT.

The V call is TRBV23-1, the J call TRBJ2-6; 7 nucleotides match TRBD2. TRBV23-1 is placed among ORFs of uncertain function. The CDR3 has 14 residues. With 7 bases clipped from V and 2 bases from J, the junction kept 2 bases outside the gene matches. This CDR3 reads CASIAGAGANVLTF. In nucleotides, the CDR3 is TGCGCCAGCATCGCGGGGGCTGGGGCCAACGTCCTGACTTTC.

V gene TRBV5-1 combines with J gene TRBJ1-1; D remains unclear. The CDR3 covers 14 residues. V was clipped by 1 base and J by 0 bases, with 7 bases between them. Germline CDR1 reads SGHRS; CDR2 reads YFSETQ. CDR3 sequence (DNA): TGCGCCAGCAGCTTGCAGGCGATGAACACTGAAGCTTTCTTT. This translates into CASSLQAMNTEAFF.

The rearrangement joins TRBV7-9 to TRBJ2-2; 7 positions match TRBD1. The germline V gene encodes CDR1 SEHNR and CDR2 FQNEAQ (reference sequence). The CDR3 runs 15 residues. The trim removed 3 bases at V and 3 bases at J, leaving 4 bases unmatched. The CDR3 DNA is TGTGCCAGCAGCTTGAGACAGGGCGACACCGGGGAGCTGTTTTTT. It yields the protein CASSLRQGDTGELFF.

The genes are TRBV5-1 and TRBJ2-1; no definite D call. Germline V gene lookup returns CDR1 SGHRS and CDR2 YFSETQ. The CDR3 runs 12 residues. The ends were cut back, 0 bases at V and 11 bases at J, with 9 bases in the middle. The CDR3 nucleotides read TGCGCCAGCAGCTTGGAGGTAGCCAAGCAGTTCTTC. It translates to CASSLEVAKQFF. The variable domain in full, completed from reference TRBV5-1 and TRBJ2-1, reads KAGVTQTPRYLIKTRGQQVTLSCSPISGHRSVSWYQQTPGQGLQFLFEYFSETQRNKGNFPGRFSGRQFSNSRSEMNVSTLELGDSALYLCASSLEVAKQFFGPGTRLTVL.

The chain joins TRBV14 to TRBJ2-2; 9 bases are shared with TRBD1. Losses at the gene ends were 3 bases for V and 2 bases for J; bases not matched to a gene: 1. CDR1 is SGHDN and CDR2 is FVKESK in the germline V gene. The CDR3 runs 15 residues. In DNA, the CDR3 is TGTGCCAGCAGCCATACAGGGGGCAACACCGGGGAGCTGTTTTTT. Translating it yields CASSHTGGNTGELFF.

Only a few counts were recorded for this clone. The chain combines TRBV2 with TRBJ2-2; 8 bases fit TRBD1. Germline CDR1 and CDR2: SNHLY and FYNNEI. The CDR3 contains 13 residues. After removal of 4 bases from V and 7 bases from J, the junction contained 2 bases not matched to a gene. The CDR3 DNA reads as TGTGCCAGCAGTGTCGGACAGGGCGGGGAGCTGTTTTTT. Residues: CASSVGQGGELFF.

J is TRBJ1-5 and V is TRBV19, with 7 bases aligning to TRBD1. The CDR3 sequence is 14 residues long. Germline loops: CDR1 LNHDA, CDR2 SQIVND (reference sequence). The ends lost 6 bases at V and 5 bases at J; junction bases unmatched: 7. The CDR3 is CASRPNTGDQPQHF. DNA for the CDR3: TGTGCCAGTAGACCAAATACAGGGGATCAGCCCCAGCATTTT.

The chain links TRBV5-5 to TRBJ1-6; 11 bases map to TRBD1. The CDR3 runs 15 residues. V shed 0 bases, J shed 10 bases, and the junction held 3 bases outside the gene matches. The germline V gene encodes CDR1 SGHKS and CDR2 YYEKEE (reference sequence). The CDR3 loop reads CASSLEDRGRSPLHF. The CDR3, as DNA: TGTGCCAGCAGCTTGGAGGACAGGGGGCGGTCACCCCTCCACTTT.

The chain links TRBV25-1 to TRBJ2-5; D is perhaps TRBD1 (6 bases). The CDR3 sequence is 14 residues long. V lost 3 bases and J 2 bases, leaving 10 bases between the germline ends. CDR1 is MGHDK and CDR2 is SYGVNS in the germline V gene. CDR3 loop: CASSDWGHQETQYF. The CDR3 nucleotides are TGTGCCAGCAGTGATTGGGGGCATCAAGAGACCCAGTACTTC.

This clone was picked up a small number of times. The rearrangement joins TRBV28 to TRBJ1-5; 7 bases fit TRBD1. With 2 bases clipped from V and 1 base from J, the junction kept 2 bases outside the gene matches. The CDR3 consists of 15 residues. Germline CDR1 reads MDHEN; CDR2 reads SYDVKM. This CDR3 is CASSLAGGSNQPQHF. The CDR3 nucleotides are TGTGCCAGCAGTTTAGCAGGGGGAAGCAATCAGCCCCAGCATTTT. Full variable domain (rest looked up from reference TRBV28 and TRBJ1-5): DVKVTQSSRYLVKRTGEKVFLECVQDMDHENMFWYRQDPGLGLRLIYFSYDVKMKEKGDIPEGYSVSREKKERFSLILESASTNQTSMYLCASSLAGGSNQPQHFGDGTRLSIL.

This chain joins TRBV9 and TRBJ2-7; the match to TRBD1 covers 9 bases. CDR1 and CDR2 from the germline V gene are SGDLS and YYNGEE. This CDR3 has 14 amino acids. V was clipped by 4 bases and J by 7 bases; unmatched bases: 9. CDR3 loop: CASSSRTGAGEQYF. The CDR3 DNA is TGTGCCAGCAGCTCGAGGACAGGGGCGGGGGAGCAGTACTTC.

The chain joins TRBV5-4 to TRBJ2-7; 8 positions agree with TRBD1. The junction had 9 bases not matched to a gene; V was cut back by 4 bases and J by 6 bases. Germline CDR1 SGHNT, CDR2 YYREEE (reference sequence). The CDR3 is made up of 14 amino acids. Here the CDR3 reads CASSAPRTGSEQYF. CDR3 nucleotide sequence: TGTGCCAGCAGCGCCCCCCGGACAGGGAGCGAGCAGTACTTC.

The V gene is TRBV7-9, the J gene TRBJ2-1, with D perhaps matching TRBD2 (6 bases). In germline, CDR1 is SEHNR, CDR2 FQNEAQ (reference sequence). Trimming removed 5 bases from V and 5 bases from J, with 16 bases in between. CDR3 length: 15 residues. The DNA for the CDR3 is TGTGCCAGCAGCAAAACGGGACTTGGGGACAATGAGCAGTTCTTC. Residues: CASSKTGLGDNEQFF.

This chain uses TRBV10-3 with TRBJ1-3; D gene unclear. CDR1 and CDR2 from the germline V gene are ENHRY and SYGVKD. This CDR3 contains 14 residues. The V end was cut by 7 bases, the J end by 4 bases, with 14 bases between. The CDR3 sequence: CAITEDFVGNTIYF. The CDR3 nucleotides read TGTGCCATCACCGAGGATTTTGTGGGAAACACCATATATTTT.

The rearrangement uses TRBV18 and TRBJ1-2, with D unclear. V was cut by 6 bases and J by 4 bases, with 12 bases left in between. The CDR3 runs 13 residues. Germline CDR1 reads KGHSH; CDR2 reads LQKENI. CDR3 nucleotide sequence: TGTGCCAGCTCTCACTCAGACTCCTATGGCTACACCTTC. Its translation: CASSHSDSYGYTF.

The CDR3 protein is CASSSDPRGTGNTIYF. CDR3 DNA sequence: TGTGCCAGCAGCTCAGACCCCAGGGGAACTGGAAACACCATATATTTT. The gene calls are TRBV9 and TRBJ1-3; a weak D match, TRBD1 (6 bases). Germline values: CDR1 SGDLS, CDR2 YYNGEE. Trimming left V 4 bases short and J 2 bases short, with 16 bases between. The CDR3 is 16 residues long.

The chain uses TRBV5-1 and TRBJ1-3; TRBD1 might be the D (6 bases). The V and J ends lost 5 bases and 7 bases respectively, with 19 bases between them. This CDR3 comprises 15 residues. Germline CDR1 is SGHRS and CDR2 is YFSETQ. The CDR3 protein is CASSEAGAERNTIYF. The DNA for the CDR3 is TGCGCCAGCAGTGAGGCAGGGGCCGAGAGGAACACCATATATTTT.